A selection of T cell receptor beta chains follows, all from one sample in a study of Graves' ophthalmopathy and Graves' hyperthyroidism. TCRdb reanalysed the multiplex PCR reads using MiXCR and keeps one entry per CDR3 protein. Found here are some 1.1 million distinct CDR3 sequences, around a third of them singletons; the top ten hold around 10%. The specimen sequenced was peripheral blood or thyroid tissue (not recorded which). These receptors all come from an adult man with Graves' hyperthyroidism. Each CDR3 is given without its conserved first and last residue. D genes are given only for firm matches.

TRBV20-1 TRBD1 SARDSRGTGRREQY
TRBV9 TRBD1 ASSVGQGLGGYT
TRBV7-9 TRBD1 ASSQDWPGGRWGDGYT
TRBV2 . ASSVRGYYEQY
TRBV25-1 TRBD1 ASSEYRTGSTNTGELF
TRBV11-2 . ASSLAVTWETQY
TRBV5-5 TRBD2 ASSANPPGGGTGELF
TRBV7-9 TRBD1 ASVAPGQGTYEQY
TRBV29-1 . SVDGVGGGDYEQY
TRBV11-2 TRBD2 ASSLPTSGRAEQY
TRBV2 . ASKRGGNTGELF
TRBV7-7 . ASSYTGGGGTDTQY
TRBV7-8 TRBD1 ASSIRRQGQPQH
TRBV6-1 TRBD2 ASSDGTSGRGETQY
TRBV7-2 . ASSKEGSGKETQY
TRBV9 TRBD2 ASSPPSGSIAGELF
TRBV7-3 . ASKNRATEAF
TRBV10-3 . AISASGVQGKPQH
TRBV2 . ASSEDSEPQH
TRBV7-2 TRBD1 ASSSDRGGLWA
TRBV9 . ASSVDVQPTGELF
TRBV10-3 . AISESTRIGEGHSGNTIY
TRBV20-1 TRBD1 SAPDRVWTQY
TRBV2 TRBD1 ASREGADLTYEQY
TRBV6-5 . ASSYSGTDNGYT
TRBV6-5 . ASSRQGIGSNEKLF
TRBV3-1 . ASSPMENTEAF
TRBV28 . ASSSPGALYGYT
TRBV10-3 TRBD1 AISLRQGLGGYT
TRBV7-2 . ASSLKGSGETQY
TRBV11-1 TRBD1 ASSLASWDRASEQY
TRBV19 TRBD1 ASSEWGTGTNVLT
TRBV6-1 . ASSNQLNYGYT
TRBV7-3 . ASSQSPGGETQY
TRBV7-2 . ASSFISTMNTEAF
TRBV10-3 . AIRDGNYGYT
TRBV20-1 TRBD2 SARAGLLSYEQY
TRBV2 TRBD1 TSRQGGYGYT
TRBV20-1 TRBD1 SATVPRTGDGNQPQH
TRBV6-5 TRBD1 ASRRTGGPLQPQH
TRBV29-1 TRBD2 SVVGGNTEELF
TRBV14 . ASSHWGLYEQY
TRBV29-1 . SVWKTERATYEQY
TRBV28 . ASKGTINSPLH